This T cell receptor beta chain was documented in a study of shared clonotypes between healthy human individuals. With respect to this clone: Its antigen is undetermined.

CDR1 and CDR2 from the germline V gene are SGHAT and FQNNGV. CDR3 length: 15 amino acids. Trimming stripped 4 bases from V and 4 bases from J, with 15 bases between. CD4+ cells were split into CD45RA+ naive and CD45RA-negative memory subsets. TCRdb keeps only in-frame clones here, not all; method: immunoSEQ multiplex PCR. The sample carries over 700,000 clones, 55% to 75% recorded once. Study-wide results and caveats: Against clonotypes common to all four donors, non-shared ones had lower generation probabilities.

This chain uses TRBV11-2 with TRBJ2-3; TRBD1 or TRBD2 may be the D gene (5 bases each). This receptor was identified in a woman aged 25 to 39 in good health. Sequenced input: memory CD4+ T cells sorted from blood. The subset was: CD45RA-negative fraction. The CDR3 region has the DNA TGTGCCAGCAGCTGGGGGTCGGGGAGAGCAGATACGCAGTATTTT. It encodes CASSWGSGRADTQYF.